The clone carrying this T cell receptor (beta chain) occurred many times. Its antigen is not known. CDR3 length equals 13 residues. Trimming pared 8 bases from V and 6 bases from J, leaving 19 bases between. Germline V gene data show CDR1 as DFQATT and CDR2 as SNEGSKA (reference sequence). TCR beta CDR3 sequences were amplified from RNA transcripts. The HTBI primer set drove a first-round RT-PCR of the TCR CDR3. One entry per CDR3 protein results from TCRdb running MiXCR on the multiplex PCR reads. The data contain tens of thousands of distinct CDR3 sequences, 45% to 65% of them singletons. These data come from a study of T cells in Graves' hyperthyroidism and ophthalmopathy. Regarding the study as a whole: Most thyroid clonotypes that were expanded above 0.001 also turned up in blood. Stable hyperthyroidism was separated from ophthalmopathy by a model based on 13 V-J features.

Each diagnosis was grounded in clinical symptoms, serum thyroxine and TRAb, thyroid ultrasound, and orbital computed tomography. The sequence came from a man younger than 35 with Graves' hyperthyroidism. The source material was peripheral blood or thyroid tissue (not recorded which). V usage is TRBV20-1 and J usage is TRBJ2-5; perhaps TRBD2 as D (5 bases). As DNA, the CDR3 is TGCAGTCAAAAGACCCCTAGCTTAAAGACCCAGTACTTC. It is translated as CSQKTPSLKTQYF.